The 11 T cell receptor beta chains given below trace back to one sample, sequenced in a study of control samples from healthy donors and cancer patients. TCRdb keeps only in-frame clones here, not all; method: immunoSEQ multiplex PCR. The table records some 70,000 clones, about 83% of them present only once. Sequenced: blood. The source is a man in his 60s in good health.

V and J are TRBV30 and TRBJ2-3; 8 nucleotides match TRBD2. The CDR3 has 13 amino acids. Germline V gene sequence: CDR1 GTSNPN, CDR2 SVGIG (reference sequence). V lost 8 bases, J lost 3 bases, and 7 bases stayed unmatched. CDR3 in DNA: TGTGCCGCGGCGAGCGGGAGTACAGATACGCAGTATTTT. Translated: CAAASGSTDTQYF.

This chain uses TRBV18 with TRBJ2-7; D might be TRBD1 (5 bases). The CDR3 is 15 residues long. V was shortened by 3 bases and J by 7 bases, with 19 bases between the two germline ends. Germline V gene lookup returns CDR1 KGHSH and CDR2 LQKENI. Written as DNA, the CDR3 is TGTGCCAGCTCACCCTGGTTGGTAGGGGTGGGTGAGCAGTACTTC. Translated, it gives CASSPWLVGVGEQYF.

The rearrangement joins TRBV6-2 or TRBV6-3 to TRBJ2-5; no definite D call. Trimming removed 5 bases from V and 14 bases from J, with 15 bases in between. The germline V gene encodes CDR1 MNHEY and CDR2 SVGEGT. This CDR3 spans 11 amino acids. The CDR3 DNA follows: TGTGCCAGCAGTCACACCAGGACCGCATACTTC. Its translation: CASSHTRTAYF.

V and J are TRBV19 and TRBJ2-5; D is unclear. The V gene lost 0 bases and the J gene lost 1 base, with 12 bases spanning the gap. Germline lookup yields CDR1 LNHDA and CDR2 SQIVND (reference sequence). There are 16 residues in the CDR3. The CDR3 sequence is CASSIDPRASQETQYF. The CDR3 DNA reads as TGTGCCAGTAGTATAGATCCCCGGGCTAGCCAAGAGACCCAGTACTTC.

The CDR3 spells CASSRSGTSYNEQFF. CDR3 nucleotides: TGTGCCAGCAGTCGTAGCGGGACATCCTACAATGAGCAGTTCTTC. This chain uses TRBV28 with TRBJ2-1, with 8 bases lining up with TRBD2. Germline values: CDR1 MDHEN, CDR2 SYDVKM. This CDR3 is 15 amino acids long. V lost 5 bases and J lost 1; bases outside the gene matches: 4.

The CDR3 DNA follows: TGTGCCAGTAGTATAGTCGGACAGGATTACTATGGCTACACCTTC. Translation: CASSIVGQDYYGYTF. This chain joins TRBV19 and TRBJ1-2; 7 bases align to TRBD1. The CDR3 consists of 15 residues. V gave up 1 base and J gave up 3 bases; unmatched junction bases: 5. Germline V gene data show CDR1 as LNHDA and CDR2 as SQIVND (reference sequence).

The chain joins TRBV3-1 (or the pseudogene TRBV3-2) to TRBJ2-5; a possible D gene is TRBD2 (5 bases). The germline V gene has CDR1 LGHDT and CDR2 YNNKEL (reference sequence). The V and J ends lost 0 bases and 1 base respectively, with 15 bases between them. The CDR3 runs to 17 residues. CDR3 protein: CASSQEEYTSTQETQYF. CDR3 in DNA: TGTGCCAGCAGCCAAGAAGAGTACACTAGTACCCAAGAGACCCAGTACTTC.

A few counts support this clone. The J gene is TRBJ2-7, the V gene TRBV13; TRBD2 might be the D (6 bases). The V end was cut by 5 bases, the J end by 5 bases, with 16 bases between. The CDR3 runs 14 residues. Germline loops: CDR1 PRHDT, CDR2 FYEKMQ (reference sequence). CDR3 sequence reads: CASSTTGTFNEQYF. DNA of the CDR3: TGTGCCAGCAGCACTACCGGGACTTTTAACGAGCAGTACTTC.

The chain uses TRBV3-1 (or the pseudogene TRBV3-2) and TRBJ2-2; 8 nucleotides match TRBD2. Per the germline V gene, CDR1 is LGHDT and CDR2 is YNNKEL (reference sequence). CDR3 length equals 20 residues. V trimming: 0 bases; J trimming: 3 bases; junction bases outside the gene matches: 15. This CDR3 is CASSQDPPLAGRVDTGELFF. For the CDR3, the DNA is TGTGCCAGCAGCCAAGATCCCCCCCTAGCGGGTAGGGTAGACACCGGGGAGCTGTTTTTT.

This chain joins TRBV9 and TRBJ2-7; D is perhaps TRBD1 (5 bases). Germline V lookup: CDR1 SGDLS, CDR2 YYNGEE. There are 17 residues in the CDR3. Deletions cut 0 bases from V and 6 bases from J, with 22 bases between. The CDR3 is CASSVGGWGHAPTEQYF. The CDR3 bases are TGTGCCAGCAGCGTAGGGGGTTGGGGCCACGCTCCGACCGAGCAGTACTTC. The variable domain in full, with the rest retrieved from reference TRBV9 and TRBJ2-7, is DSGVTQTPKHLITATGQRVTLRCSPRSGDLSVYWYQQSLDQGLQFLIQYYNGEERAKGNILERFSAQQFPDLHSELNLSSLELGDSALYFCASSVGGWGHAPTEQYFGPGTRLTVT.

This clone was detected only a few times. V usage is TRBV3-1 (or the pseudogene TRBV3-2) and J usage is TRBJ2-7; TRBD1 might be the D (6 bases). V was cut by 1 base and J by 4 bases, with 8 bases left in between. Looked up from germline, CDR1 is LGHDT and CDR2 is YNNKEL (reference sequence). The CDR3 runs to 13 residues. The CDR3 loop is CASSQGTAYEQYF. The CDR3 nucleotides read TGTGCCAGCAGCCAAGGGACAGCATACGAGCAGTACTTC.